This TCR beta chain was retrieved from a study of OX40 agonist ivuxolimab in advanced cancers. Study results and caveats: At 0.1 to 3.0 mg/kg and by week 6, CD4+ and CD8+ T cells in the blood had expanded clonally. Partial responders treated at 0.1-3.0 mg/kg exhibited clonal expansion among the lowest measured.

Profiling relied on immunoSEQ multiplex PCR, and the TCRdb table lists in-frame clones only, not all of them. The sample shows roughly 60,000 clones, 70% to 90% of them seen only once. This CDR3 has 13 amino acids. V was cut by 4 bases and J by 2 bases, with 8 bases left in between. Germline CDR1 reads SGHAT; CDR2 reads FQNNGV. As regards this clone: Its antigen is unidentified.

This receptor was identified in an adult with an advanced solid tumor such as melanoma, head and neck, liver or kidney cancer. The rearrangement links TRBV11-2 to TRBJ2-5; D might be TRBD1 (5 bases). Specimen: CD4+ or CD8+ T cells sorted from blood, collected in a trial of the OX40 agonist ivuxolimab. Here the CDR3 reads CASSYTGQETQYF. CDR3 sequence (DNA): TGTGCCAGCAGCTACACAGGTCAAGAGACCCAGTACTTC.